This passage covers 14 T cell receptor beta chains from one sample sequenced in a study of identifying expanded T cells in peripheral blood. Repertoires were generated with immunoSEQ multiplex PCR, while TCRdb's copy carries only in-frame clones and drops some. The sample has roughly 100,000 clones; around 88% are singletons. Sequenced sample: blood. The receptors were gathered from a person aged 18 to 70 in good health.

V usage is TRBV12-5 and J usage is TRBJ2-3; no reliable D call. V gave up 6 bases and J gave up 0 bases, with 13 bases separating them. This CDR3 spans 15 amino acids. The germline V gene has CDR1 LGHNT and CDR2 FRNRAP. The CDR3 reads CASGVDGLSTDTQYF. The DNA for the CDR3 is TGTGCTAGTGGAGTGGACGGGCTCAGCACAGATACGCAGTATTTT.

V and J are TRBV5-1 and TRBJ1-1, with a tentative D call TRBD1 (6 bases). Germline V lookup: CDR1 SGHRS, CDR2 YFSETQ. The CDR3 runs 13 residues. Trimming pared 4 bases from V and 7 bases from J, leaving 14 bases between. The CDR3 is CASSPRGGGEAFF. The CDR3 nucleotides read TGCGCCAGCAGCCCCAGGGGAGGCGGTGAAGCTTTCTTT.

The chain links TRBV7-2 to TRBJ2-1; the D gene is possibly TRBD2 (6 bases). The germline V and J ends were trimmed by 5 bases and 5 bases, with 19 bases remaining between them. The CDR3 length is 16 residues. Germline-derived CDR1 and CDR2 are SGHTA and FQGNSA. Here the CDR3 reads CASSRDGGNLNNEQFF. Written as DNA, the CDR3 is TGTGCCAGCAGCCGGGACGGCGGGAATCTCAACAATGAGCAGTTCTTC.

The rearrangement joins TRBV7-3 to TRBJ1-1; TRBD1 agrees at 8 bases. This CDR3 is 16 amino acids long. Looked up from germline, CDR1 is SGHTA and CDR2 is FQGTGA. Trimming removed 0 bases from V and 5 bases from J; junction bases left unmatched: 8. CDR3 protein: CASSLTGQGSWTEAFF. The CDR3, as DNA: TGTGCCAGCAGCTTAACAGGACAGGGATCTTGGACTGAAGCTTTCTTT.

This clone was observed a few times. The chain joins TRBV29-1 to TRBJ1-4; D may be TRBD1 (5 bases). The CDR3 consists of 15 residues. From germline, CDR1 is SQVTM and CDR2 ANQGSEA. V lost 2 bases to trimming and J lost 7 bases, with 17 bases between them. CDR3 nucleotides: TGCAGCGTTGAAATTCTGGGGCAGTCGGGTGAAAAACTGTTTTTT. Translating it yields CSVEILGQSGEKLFF.

A few counts support this clone. The chain carries TRBV18 and TRBJ1-1; 7 bases fit TRBD1. J was trimmed by 9 bases and V by 0 bases; bases with no gene match: 7. Per the germline V gene, CDR1 is KGHSH and CDR2 is LQKENI. The CDR3 loop spans 14 amino acids. Here the CDR3 DNA reads TGTGCCAGCTCACCACCCCCGGGGGACAGACAAGCTTTCTTT. Protein product: CASSPPPGDRQAFF.

The chain couples TRBV13 to TRBJ2-3, with D maybe TRBD2 (6 bases). There are 14 residues in the CDR3. Trimming removed 6 bases from V and 8 bases from J, with 18 bases in between. CDR1 is PRHDT, CDR2 FYEKMQ, per germline (reference sequence). CDR3 in amino acids: CASSRGRGGATQYF. CDR3 in DNA: TGTGCCAGCAGTAGAGGGCGGGGTGGGGCTACGCAGTATTTT.

The chain is built from TRBV6-5 and TRBJ2-7; TRBD1 or TRBD2 may be the D gene (5 bases each). Deletions cut 5 bases from V and 4 bases from J, with 18 bases between. The CDR3 length is 15 residues. From germline, CDR1 is MNHEY and CDR2 SVGAGI. The CDR3 DNA is TGTGCCAGCAGTACCCGGGGCGCCTTGTGGTACGAGCAGTACTTC. The encoded protein is CASSTRGALWYEQYF.

This clone has a single count. The chain combines TRBV18 with TRBJ2-2, with TRBD1 matching over 12 bases. The germline V gene encodes CDR1 KGHSH and CDR2 LQKENI. The CDR3 consists of 18 residues. Trimming at V came to 3 bases and at J to 4 bases, leaving 9 bases not matched to a gene. CDR3 sequence reads: CASSPPGQGARGTGELFF. The CDR3 bases are TGTGCCAGCTCACCGCCGGGACAGGGGGCGCGTGGCACCGGGGAGCTGTTTTTT.

This rearrangement joins TRBV5-6 to TRBJ2-3; 7 bases align to TRBD1. CDR1 is SGHDT and CDR2 is YYEEEE in the germline V gene. The length of the CDR3 is 13 residues. With 4 bases clipped from V and 7 bases from J, the junction kept 6 bases outside the gene matches. The CDR3 region has the DNA TGTGCCAGCAGCCTTGACAGGGTGAATACGCAGTATTTT. It is translated as CASSLDRVNTQYF.

This chain joins TRBV5-1 and TRBJ2-3, with no clear D. Trimming removed 1 base at V and 5 bases at J, with 5 bases between. The CDR3 has 12 residues. CDR1 is SGHRS and CDR2 is YFSETQ in the germline V gene. CDR3 sequence: CASSLSGDTQYF. The CDR3, as DNA: TGCGCCAGCAGCTTGTCTGGAGATACGCAGTATTTT. Drawing the rest from reference TRBV5-1 and TRBJ2-3, the complete variable domain is KAGVTQTPRYLIKTRGQQVTLSCSPISGHRSVSWYQQTPGQGLQFLFEYFSETQRNKGNFPGRFSGRQFSNSRSEMNVSTLELGDSALYLCASSLSGDTQYFGPGTRLTVL.

V and J are TRBV7-9 and TRBJ1-3, with TRBD1 matching over 7 bases. Trimming cost V 6 bases and J 4 bases; bases outside gene matches: 15. Germline CDR1 SEHNR, CDR2 FQNEAQ (reference sequence). The CDR3 runs to 17 residues. CDR3 sequence (DNA): TGTGCCAGCAGTTCTCAACAGGGGCGAGGAGGAGGAAACACCATATATTTT. It translates to CASSSQQGRGGGNTIYF. Full variable domain (outside the CDR3, taken from reference TRBV7-9 and TRBJ1-3): DTGVSQNPRHKITKRGQNVTFRCDPISEHNRLYWYRQTLGQGPEFLTYFQNEAQLEKSRLLSDRFSAERPKGSFSTLEIQRTEQGDSAMYLCASSSQQGRGGGNTIYFGEGSWLTVV.

This chain uses TRBV27 with TRBJ1-6; no clear D. The germline gives CDR1 MNHEY, CDR2 SMNVEV (reference sequence). This CDR3 region has 13 residues. With 7 bases removed from V and 9 bases from J, the gap between germline ends came to 13 bases. The chain's CDR3 is CASTSSGSSPLHF. DNA for the CDR3: TGTGCCAGCACCTCTTCGGGTAGTTCACCCCTCCACTTT.

This clone has just one count. The rearrangement uses TRBV7-9 and TRBJ2-5; D remains ambiguous. Per the germline V gene, CDR1 is SEHNR and CDR2 is FQNEAQ (reference sequence). The CDR3 runs to 12 residues. Trimming removed 2 bases from V and 4 bases from J, with 5 bases in between. The chain's CDR3 is CASSLHGETQYF. CDR3 in DNA: TGTGCCAGCAGCTTACATGGAGAGACCCAGTACTTC.